A single sample gave rise to the 18 T cell receptor beta chains below, sequenced in a study of shared clonotypes between healthy human individuals. Libraries were prepared by immunoSEQ multiplex PCR; TCRdb keeps only in-frame clonotypes and omits some of them. The sample contains 950,000 to 1,300,000 clones, approximately 72% of which appear only once. The sequenced material came from memory CD4+ T cells sorted from blood. Subset indicated: CD45RA-negative fraction. The receptors come from a man aged 18 to 30 in good health.

This clone was counted only a few times. The chain joins TRBV5-1 to TRBJ1-4; D perhaps matches TRBD1 (5 bases). The length of the CDR3 is 15 residues. Per germline, CDR1 SGHRS and CDR2 YFSETQ. V was pared by 2 bases and J by 7 bases, with 15 bases between. Here the CDR3 reads CASSLGPTTGEKLFF. The CDR3 region has the DNA TGCGCCAGCAGCTTAGGTCCGACAACAGGTGAAAAACTGTTTTTT.

V is TRBV6-5 and J is TRBJ2-2, with 7 bases matching TRBD1. The CDR3 has 15 residues. From germline, CDR1 is MNHEY and CDR2 SVGAGI. V shed 5 bases, J shed 0 bases, and the junction held 3 bases outside the gene matches. CDR3 DNA sequence: TGTGCCAGCAGTGGGGGACAGTCGAACACCGGGGAGCTGTTTTTT. This encodes CASSGGQSNTGELFF.

The V and J genes are TRBV2 and TRBJ1-5, with 11 nucleotides matching TRBD1. With 5 bases clipped from V and 1 base from J, the junction kept 10 bases outside the gene matches. This CDR3 is 18 amino acids long. Germline V CDR1 and CDR2: SNHLY, FYNNEI. This CDR3 reads CASSWDRGSRQSNQPQHF. The CDR3 DNA is TGTGCCAGCAGTTGGGACAGGGGGAGTCGTCAGAGCAATCAGCCCCAGCATTTT.

The chain joins TRBV28 to TRBJ2-5; D might be TRBD1 (6 bases). This CDR3 has 14 residues. CDR1 is MDHEN, CDR2 SYDVKM, per germline. The ends were cut back, 5 bases at V and 4 bases at J, with 14 bases in the middle. As DNA, the CDR3 is TGTGCCAGCAGTGGGCAGGGGAAGGGAGAGACCCAGTACTTC. It yields the protein CASSGQGKGETQYF.

V is TRBV18 and J is TRBJ1-1, with D perhaps matching TRBD1 (6 bases). Trimming took 3 bases from V and 7 from J, leaving 12 bases between them. Germline-derived CDR1 and CDR2 are KGHSH and LQKENI. This CDR3 comprises 13 residues. DNA for the CDR3: TGTGCCAGCTCACCGGCAGGGGCGAGTGAAGCTTTCTTT. Translating gives CASSPAGASEAFF.

Written as DNA, the CDR3 is TGTGCCAGCAGTTTTGCATTAGGAGGGGGATCTGCCGGAGAGACCCAGTACTTC. This encodes CASSFALGGGSAGETQYF. The chain employs TRBV28 and TRBJ2-5; TRBD1 or TRBD2 may be the D gene (6 bases each). The CDR3 has 18 amino acids. In germline, CDR1 is MDHEN, CDR2 SYDVKM. V was trimmed by 3 bases and J by 4 bases, leaving 24 bases between them. The full variable domain, rest sourced from reference TRBV28 and TRBJ2-5, is DVKVTQSSRYLVKRTGEKVFLECVQDMDHENMFWYRQDPGLGLRLIYFSYDVKMKEKGDIPEGYSVSREKKERFSLILESASTNQTSMYLCASSFALGGGSAGETQYFGPGTRLLVL.

This clone was detected a few times. The CDR3 reads CASSLDGANTEAFF. The DNA of the CDR3 is TGTGCCAGCAGCTTAGATGGGGCGAACACTGAAGCTTTCTTT. The rearrangement links TRBV7-6 to TRBJ1-1; tentatively, D is TRBD1 (5 bases). This CDR3 spans 14 amino acids. Trimming took 1 base from V and 1 from J, leaving 7 bases between them. From germline, CDR1 is SGHVS and CDR2 FNYEAQ.

The chain has TRBV10-2 and TRBJ2-7; 9 bases are shared with TRBD2. Unmatched junction bases numbered 4, after V lost 4 bases and J lost 0 bases. This CDR3 contains 15 residues. In germline, CDR1 is WSHSY, CDR2 SAAADI. The CDR3 bases are TGCGCCAGCAGTGGTAGCGGGAGAGGCTCCTACGAGCAGTACTTC. This codes for CASSGSGRGSYEQYF.

The V and J genes are TRBV13 and TRBJ2-3, with D unclear. Germline CDR1 and CDR2: PRHDT and FYEKMQ (reference sequence). V was cut by 1 base and J by 1 base, with 9 bases left in between. The CDR3 consists of 15 residues. DNA for the CDR3: TGTGCCAGCAGCTTAGCCGCCTTCCGCACAGATACGCAGTATTTT. Translated, it gives CASSLAAFRTDTQYF. Full variable domain (outside the CDR3, taken from reference TRBV13 and TRBJ2-3): AAGVIQSPRHLIKEKRETATLKCYPIPRHDTVYWYQQGPGQDPQFLISFYEKMQSDKGSIPDRFSAQQFSDYHSELNMSSLELGDSALYFCASSLAAFRTDTQYFGPGTRLTVL.

The genes are TRBV6-6 and TRBJ2-7; D unclear. Trimming removed 6 bases at V and 4 bases at J, with 7 bases between. Germline assignment: CDR1 MNHNY and CDR2 SVGAGI (reference sequence). The CDR3 length is 11 residues. DNA of the CDR3: TGTGCCAGCAGAACAGAGTACGAGCAGTACTTC. It is translated as CASRTEYEQYF.

V gene TRBV6-5 combines with J gene TRBJ2-7; TRBD2 agrees at 10 bases. CDR1 and CDR2 (germline): MNHEY, SVGAGI. The CDR3 contains 13 residues. Germline trimming cut 9 bases from V and 6 bases from J; bases unmatched to any gene: 8. The CDR3 protein is CASRASGSREQYF. As DNA, the CDR3 is TGTGCCAGTCGGGCTAGCGGGAGTCGCGAGCAGTACTTC.

V usage is TRBV12-2 and J usage is TRBJ1-3; no check of the table's D call, TRBD1, against the DNA was made. TRBV12-2 is a recognized pseudogene. The length of the CDR3 is 18 residues. The DNA of the CDR3 is TGTGCAAGTCGCTTAGCGGAGACAGAATCTAACTCTGGAAACACCATATATTTT. Its translation is CASRLAETESNSGNTIYF.

The chain couples TRBV28 to TRBJ1-5; the match to TRBD1 covers 9 bases. The germline CDR1 and CDR2 sequences are MDHEN and SYDVKM. J was trimmed by 6 bases and V by 5 bases; bases with no gene match: 8. This CDR3 contains 15 residues. The CDR3 region is CASSTTGGPGQPQHF. CDR3 in DNA: TGTGCCAGCAGTACGACAGGGGGTCCCGGTCAGCCCCAGCATTTT.

The chain employs TRBV9 and TRBJ2-1, with a tentative D call TRBD2 (5 bases). Germline loops: CDR1 SGDLS, CDR2 YYNGEE. The V end was cut by 2 bases, the J end by 0 bases, with 9 bases between. The CDR3 length is 15 residues. This CDR3 is CASSVSATSYNEQFF. The DNA for the CDR3 is TGTGCCAGCAGCGTTAGCGCTACCTCCTACAATGAGCAGTTCTTC.

The J gene is TRBJ1-1, the V gene TRBV7-8; D unresolved. CDR3 length: 13 residues. Germline assignment: CDR1 SGHVS and CDR2 FQNEAQ. V was trimmed by 5 bases and J by 8 bases, leaving 15 bases between them. CDR3 bases: TGTGCCAGCAGCACACCTTTTGCGGAGGAAGCTTTCTTT. It encodes CASSTPFAEEAFF.

The gene calls are TRBV6-5 and TRBJ2-7; 9 bases line up with TRBD2. The V gene's germline CDR1 is MNHEY and CDR2 SVGAGI. Trimming took 7 bases from V and 0 from J; bases not matched to a gene: 7. The CDR3 contains 15 residues. The CDR3 DNA reads as TGTGCCAGCAAACGTCTAGCGGGAACCTCCTACGAGCAGTACTTC. Residues: CASKRLAGTSYEQYF.

Only a few counts were recorded for this clone. The CDR3 protein is CASSPGGGQGYNEQFF. Here the CDR3 DNA reads TGTGCCAGCAGCCCAGGGGGTGGACAGGGGTACAATGAGCAGTTCTTC. The gene calls are TRBV7-2 and TRBJ2-1; TRBD1 agrees at 9 bases. The J segment lost 4 bases and the V segment lost 5 bases, leaving 9 bases of the junction unmatched. CDR1 is SGHTA and CDR2 is FQGNSA in the germline V gene. The CDR3 loop spans 16 amino acids.

The J gene is TRBJ2-5, the V gene TRBV28, with TRBD2 matching over 9 bases. The V gene's germline CDR1 is MDHEN and CDR2 SYDVKM. CDR3 size: 14 residues. Unmatched junction bases numbered 7, after V lost 8 bases and J lost 3 bases. CDR3 nucleotide sequence: TGTGCCAGCTCCCGAGCGGGGGGAGAAGAGACCCAGTACTTC. Translated: CASSRAGGEETQYF. Based on the CDR3 plus reference TRBV28 and TRBJ2-5, the full variable domain is DVKVTQSSRYLVKRTGEKVFLECVQDMDHENMFWYRQDPGLGLRLIYFSYDVKMKEKGDIPEGYSVSREKKERFSLILESASTNQTSMYLCASSRAGGEETQYFGPGTRLLVL.